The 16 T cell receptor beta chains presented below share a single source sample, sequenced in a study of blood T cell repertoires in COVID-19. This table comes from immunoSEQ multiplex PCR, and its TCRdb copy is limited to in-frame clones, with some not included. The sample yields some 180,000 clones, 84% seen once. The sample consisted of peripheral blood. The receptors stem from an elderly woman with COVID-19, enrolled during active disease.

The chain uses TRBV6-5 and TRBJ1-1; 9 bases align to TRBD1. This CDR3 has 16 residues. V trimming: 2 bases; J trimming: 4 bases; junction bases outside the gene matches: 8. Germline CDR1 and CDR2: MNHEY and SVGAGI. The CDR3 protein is CASSYPTGGGGTEAFF. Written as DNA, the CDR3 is TGTGCCAGCAGTTACCCTACAGGGGGCGGGGGCACTGAAGCTTTCTTT.

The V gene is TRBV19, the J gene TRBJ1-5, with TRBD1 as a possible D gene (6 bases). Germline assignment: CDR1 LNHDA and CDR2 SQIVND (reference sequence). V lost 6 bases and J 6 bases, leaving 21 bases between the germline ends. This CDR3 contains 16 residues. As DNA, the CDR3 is TGTGCCAGTAGCCAACGAACGGGACACCCCGGTCAGCCCCAGCATTTT. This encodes CASSQRTGHPGQPQHF. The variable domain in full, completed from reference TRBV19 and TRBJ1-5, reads DGGITQSPKYLFRKEGQNVTLSCEQNLNHDAMYWYRQDPGQGLRLIYYSQIVNDFQKGDIAEGYSVSREKKESFPLTVTSAQKNPTAFYLCASSQRTGHPGQPQHFGDGTRLSIL.

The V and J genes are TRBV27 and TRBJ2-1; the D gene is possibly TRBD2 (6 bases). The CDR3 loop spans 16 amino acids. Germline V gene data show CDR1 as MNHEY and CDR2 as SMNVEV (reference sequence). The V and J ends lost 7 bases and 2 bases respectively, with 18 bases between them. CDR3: CASKQWGEVPYNEQFF. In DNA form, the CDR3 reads TGTGCCAGCAAGCAATGGGGGGAGGTACCCTACAATGAGCAGTTCTTC.

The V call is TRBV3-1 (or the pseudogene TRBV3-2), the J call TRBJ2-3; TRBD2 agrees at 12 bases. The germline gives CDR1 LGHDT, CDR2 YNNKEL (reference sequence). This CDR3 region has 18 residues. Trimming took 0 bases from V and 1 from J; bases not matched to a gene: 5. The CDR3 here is CASSQEGRLAGGTDTQYF. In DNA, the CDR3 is TGTGCCAGCAGCCAAGAAGGAAGACTAGCGGGGGGCACAGATACGCAGTATTTT.

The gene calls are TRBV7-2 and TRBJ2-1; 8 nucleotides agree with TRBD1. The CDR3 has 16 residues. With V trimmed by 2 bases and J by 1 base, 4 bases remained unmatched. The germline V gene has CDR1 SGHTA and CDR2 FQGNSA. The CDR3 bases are TGTGCCAGCAGCTTATTCCAGGGGGCTTCCTACAATGAGCAGTTCTTC. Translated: CASSLFQGASYNEQFF.

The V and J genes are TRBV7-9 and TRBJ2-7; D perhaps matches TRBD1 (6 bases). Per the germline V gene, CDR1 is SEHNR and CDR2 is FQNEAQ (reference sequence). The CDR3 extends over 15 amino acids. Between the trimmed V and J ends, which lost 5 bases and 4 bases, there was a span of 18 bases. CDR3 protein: CASSTGQLAWYEQYF. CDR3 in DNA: TGTGCCAGCAGCACCGGACAGCTTGCGTGGTACGAGCAGTACTTC.

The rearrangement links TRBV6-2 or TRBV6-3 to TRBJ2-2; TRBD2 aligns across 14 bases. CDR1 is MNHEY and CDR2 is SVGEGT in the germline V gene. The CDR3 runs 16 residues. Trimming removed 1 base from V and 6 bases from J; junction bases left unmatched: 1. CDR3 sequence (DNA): TGTGCCAGCAGTTACTTGGGACTAGCGGGAGCCGGGGAGCTGTTTTTT. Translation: CASSYLGLAGAGELFF.

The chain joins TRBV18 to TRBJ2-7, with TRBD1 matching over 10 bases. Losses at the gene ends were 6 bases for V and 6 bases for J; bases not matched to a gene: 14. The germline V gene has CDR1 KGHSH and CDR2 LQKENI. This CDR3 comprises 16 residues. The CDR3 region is CASSIQRDRGVSEQYF. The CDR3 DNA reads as TGTGCCAGCTCGATCCAGAGGGACAGGGGTGTTAGCGAGCAGTACTTC. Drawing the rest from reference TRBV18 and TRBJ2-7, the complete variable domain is NAGVMQNPRHLVRRRGQEARLRCSPMKGHSHVYWYRQLPEEGLKFMVYLQKENIIDESGMPKERFSAEFPKEGPSILRIQQVVRGDSAAYFCASSIQRDRGVSEQYFGPGTRLTVT.

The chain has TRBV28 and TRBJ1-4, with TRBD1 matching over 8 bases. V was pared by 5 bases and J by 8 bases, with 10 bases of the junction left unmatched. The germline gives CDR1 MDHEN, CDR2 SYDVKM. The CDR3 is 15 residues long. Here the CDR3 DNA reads TGTGCCAGCAGTCTCCAGGGGGCGTCTCGGGAAAAACTGTTTTTT. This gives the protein CASSLQGASREKLFF.

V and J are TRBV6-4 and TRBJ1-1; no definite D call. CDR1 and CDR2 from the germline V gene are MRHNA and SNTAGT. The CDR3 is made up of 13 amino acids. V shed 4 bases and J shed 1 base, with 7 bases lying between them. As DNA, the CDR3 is TGTGCCAGCAGTGTCGACACGAACACTGAAGCTTTCTTT. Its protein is CASSVDTNTEAFF.

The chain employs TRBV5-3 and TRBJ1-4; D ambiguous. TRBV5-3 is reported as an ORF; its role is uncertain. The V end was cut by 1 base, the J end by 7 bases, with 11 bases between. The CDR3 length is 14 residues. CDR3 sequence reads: CARSLRPRGEKLFF. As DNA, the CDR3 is TGTGCCAGAAGCTTGAGGCCCCGGGGTGAAAAACTGTTTTTT.

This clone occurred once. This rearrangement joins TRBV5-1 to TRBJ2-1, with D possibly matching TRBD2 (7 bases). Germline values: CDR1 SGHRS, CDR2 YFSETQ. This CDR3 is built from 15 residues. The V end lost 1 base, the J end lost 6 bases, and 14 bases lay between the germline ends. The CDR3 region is CASSLFGRGANEQFF. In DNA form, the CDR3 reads TGCGCCAGCAGCTTGTTTGGGAGGGGGGCCAATGAGCAGTTCTTC.

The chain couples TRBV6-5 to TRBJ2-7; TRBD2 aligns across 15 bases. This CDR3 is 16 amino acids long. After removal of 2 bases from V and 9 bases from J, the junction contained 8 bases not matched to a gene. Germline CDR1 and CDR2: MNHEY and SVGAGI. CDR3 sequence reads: CASSYPGLAGGHRQYF. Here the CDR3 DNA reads TGTGCCAGCAGTTACCCAGGACTAGCGGGGGGGCACAGGCAGTACTTC.

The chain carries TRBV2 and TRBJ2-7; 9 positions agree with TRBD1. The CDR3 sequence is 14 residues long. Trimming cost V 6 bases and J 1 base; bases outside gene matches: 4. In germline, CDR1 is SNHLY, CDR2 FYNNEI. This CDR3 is CASRGDRVSYEQYF. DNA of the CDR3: TGTGCCAGCAGAGGGGACAGGGTGTCCTACGAGCAGTACTTC. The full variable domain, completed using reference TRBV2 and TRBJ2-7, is EPEVTQTPSHQVTQMGQEVILRCVPISNHLYFYWYRQILGQKVEFLVSFYNNEISEKSEIFDDQFSVERPDGSNFTLKIRSTKLEDSAMYFCASRGDRVSYEQYFGPGTRLTVT.

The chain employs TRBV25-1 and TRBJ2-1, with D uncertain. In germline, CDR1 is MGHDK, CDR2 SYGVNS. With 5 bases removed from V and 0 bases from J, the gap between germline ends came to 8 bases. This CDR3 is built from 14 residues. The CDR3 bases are TGTGCCAGCAGTCACAGAGTCTCCTACAATGAGCAGTTCTTC. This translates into CASSHRVSYNEQFF.

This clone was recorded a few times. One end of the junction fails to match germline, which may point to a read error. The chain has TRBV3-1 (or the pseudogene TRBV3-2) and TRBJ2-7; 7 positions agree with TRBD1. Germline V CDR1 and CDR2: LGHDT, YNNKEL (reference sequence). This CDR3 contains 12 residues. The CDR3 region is CASSHGDSGLDF. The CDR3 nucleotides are TGTGCCAGCAGCCACGGGGACAGCGGTTTAGACTTC.